This T cell receptor (beta chain) is drawn from a study of T cell repertoires in cytomegalovirus infection. At the level of the study: In public TCR beta signatures, there were indications of both CMV infection and matching HLA type. Study-wide findings and caveats: HLA-C-restricted CMV clonotypes gave the most frequent clonotype in two of eight donors.

This clonotype was detected ten times or more. Its antigen is undetermined. V lost 3 bases and J lost 7; bases outside the gene matches: 4. The CDR3 sequence is 15 residues long. CDR1 SEHNR and CDR2 FQNEAQ come from the germline V gene (reference sequence). TCRdb processed the reads anew with MiXCR; each CDR3 protein has one entry. The data hold approximately 250,000 distinct CDR3 sequences, with about 5.9% observed a single time. This clonotype was obtained from a human donor in good health (CMV status not recorded). Some clones in this sample may be carry-over from other donors' samples. The sequenced sample was PBMCs. V usage is TRBV7-9 and J usage is TRBJ1-6; 9 bases fit TRBD1. The CDR3 loop reads CASSFATGGNSPLHF. In DNA, the CDR3 is TGTGCCAGCAGCTTCGCGACAGGGGGAAATTCACCCCTCCACTTT.